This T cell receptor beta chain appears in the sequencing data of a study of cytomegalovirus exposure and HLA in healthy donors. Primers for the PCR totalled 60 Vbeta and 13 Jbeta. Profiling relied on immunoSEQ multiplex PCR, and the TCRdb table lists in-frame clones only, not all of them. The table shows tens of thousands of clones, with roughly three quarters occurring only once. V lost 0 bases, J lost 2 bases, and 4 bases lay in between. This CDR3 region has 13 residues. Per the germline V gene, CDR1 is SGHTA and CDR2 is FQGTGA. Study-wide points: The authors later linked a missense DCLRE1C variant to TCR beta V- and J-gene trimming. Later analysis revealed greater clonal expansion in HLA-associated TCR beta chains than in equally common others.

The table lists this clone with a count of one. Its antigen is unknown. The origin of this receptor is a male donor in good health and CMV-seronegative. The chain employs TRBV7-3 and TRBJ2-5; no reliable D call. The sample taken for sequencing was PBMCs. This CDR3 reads CASSLTRQETQYF. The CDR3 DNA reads TGTGCCAGCAGCTTAACTAGACAAGAGACCCAGTACTTC.